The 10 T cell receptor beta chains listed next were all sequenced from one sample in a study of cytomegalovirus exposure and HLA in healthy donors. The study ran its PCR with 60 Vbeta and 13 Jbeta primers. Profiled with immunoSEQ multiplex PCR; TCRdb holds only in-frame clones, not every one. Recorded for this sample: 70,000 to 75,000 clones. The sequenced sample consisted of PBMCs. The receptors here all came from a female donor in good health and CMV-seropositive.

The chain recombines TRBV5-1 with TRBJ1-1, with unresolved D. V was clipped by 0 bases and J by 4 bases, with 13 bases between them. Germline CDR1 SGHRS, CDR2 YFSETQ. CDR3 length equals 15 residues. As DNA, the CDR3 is TGCGCCAGCAGCTTGGTCGGAGGAGTGGGCACTGAAGCTTTCTTT. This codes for CASSLVGGVGTEAFF.

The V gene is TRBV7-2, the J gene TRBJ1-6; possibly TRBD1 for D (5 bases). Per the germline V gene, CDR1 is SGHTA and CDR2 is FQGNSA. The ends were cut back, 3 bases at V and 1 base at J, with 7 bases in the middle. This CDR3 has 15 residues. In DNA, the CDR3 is TGTGCCAGCAGCTTTGCAGGGTCCTATAATTCACCCCTCCACTTT. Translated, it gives CASSFAGSYNSPLHF.

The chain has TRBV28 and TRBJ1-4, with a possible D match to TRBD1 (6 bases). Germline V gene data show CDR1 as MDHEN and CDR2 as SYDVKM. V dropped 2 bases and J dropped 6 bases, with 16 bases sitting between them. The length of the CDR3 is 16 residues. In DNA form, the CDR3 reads TGTGCCAGCAGTTTAACGCCAGGGGTTGCCGATGAAAAACTGTTTTTT. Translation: CASSLTPGVADEKLFF.

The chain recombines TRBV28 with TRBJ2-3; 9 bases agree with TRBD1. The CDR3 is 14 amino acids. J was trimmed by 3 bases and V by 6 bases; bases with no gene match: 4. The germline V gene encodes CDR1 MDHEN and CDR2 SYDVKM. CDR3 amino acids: CASRTGGPTDTQYF. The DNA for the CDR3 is TGTGCCAGCAGGACAGGGGGACCTACAGATACGCAGTATTTT.

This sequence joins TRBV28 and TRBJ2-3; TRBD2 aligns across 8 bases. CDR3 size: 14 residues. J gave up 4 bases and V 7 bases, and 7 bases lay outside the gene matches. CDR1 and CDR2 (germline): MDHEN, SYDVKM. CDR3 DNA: TGTGCCAGCATCTCCGGGACTAGTTCAGATACGCAGTATTTT. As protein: CASISGTSSDTQYF. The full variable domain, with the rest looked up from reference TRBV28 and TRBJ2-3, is DVKVTQSSRYLVKRTGEKVFLECVQDMDHENMFWYRQDPGLGLRLIYFSYDVKMKEKGDIPEGYSVSREKKERFSLILESASTNQTSMYLCASISGTSSDTQYFGPGTRLTVL.

CDR3 nucleotide sequence: TGTGCCAGCAGTTCTACAGGGGGCGTCACTGAAGCTTTCTTT. Amino acids: CASSSTGGVTEAFF. This chain links TRBV6-1 with TRBJ1-1; 9 bases agree with TRBD1. CDR1 and CDR2 from the germline V gene are MNHNS and SASEGT. V lost 5 bases to trimming and J lost 4 bases; unmatched junction nucleotides: 5. This CDR3 has 14 residues.

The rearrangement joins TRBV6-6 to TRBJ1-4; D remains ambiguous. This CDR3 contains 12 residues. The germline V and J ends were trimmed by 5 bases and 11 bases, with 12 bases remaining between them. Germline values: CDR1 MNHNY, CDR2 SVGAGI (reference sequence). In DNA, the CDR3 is TGTGCCAGCAGTCCTCTATTATCTAAACTGTTTTTT. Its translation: CASSPLLSKLFF.

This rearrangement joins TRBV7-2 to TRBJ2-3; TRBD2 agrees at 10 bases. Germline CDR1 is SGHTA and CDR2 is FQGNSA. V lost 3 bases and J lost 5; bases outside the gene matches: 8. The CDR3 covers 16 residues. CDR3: CASSFPSGGGGDTQYF. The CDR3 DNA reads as TGTGCCAGCAGCTTCCCTAGCGGGGGAGGGGGAGATACGCAGTATTTT. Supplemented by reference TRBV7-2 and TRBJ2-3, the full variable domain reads GAGVSQSPSNKVTEKGKDVELRCDPISGHTALYWYRQSLGQGLEFLIYFQGNSAPDKSGLPSDRFSAERTGGSVSTLTIQRTQQEDSAVYLCASSFPSGGGGDTQYFGPGTRLTVL.

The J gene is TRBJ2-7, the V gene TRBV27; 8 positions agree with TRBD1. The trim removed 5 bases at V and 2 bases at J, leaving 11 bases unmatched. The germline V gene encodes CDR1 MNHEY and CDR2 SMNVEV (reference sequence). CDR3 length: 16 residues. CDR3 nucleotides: TGTGCCAGCAGTGTACCCCGACAGGGGTTCGCCTACGAGCAGTACTTC. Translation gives CASSVPRQGFAYEQYF.

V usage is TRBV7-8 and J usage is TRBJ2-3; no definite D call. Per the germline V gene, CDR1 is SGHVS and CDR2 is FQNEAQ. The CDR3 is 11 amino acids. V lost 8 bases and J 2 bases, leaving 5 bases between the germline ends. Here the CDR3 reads CASSLTDTQYF. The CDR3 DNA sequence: TGTGCCAGCTCCCTCACAGATACGCAGTATTTT.